Listed below are T cell receptor beta chains from one sample, sequenced in a study of technical replicates of blood from a few donors. Clones were read by immunoSEQ multiplex PCR, and TCRdb kept only the in-frame ones, dropping some. The table has over 55,000 clones, 91% seen once. The sample comprised PBMCs. The receptor source for this set is a human donor in good health. Some clones in this sample may be carry-over from other donors' samples. Both conserved end residues are part of each CDR3.

TRBV6-5	TRBJ1-2	CASSYDRVKGYTF
TRBV2	TRBJ2-3	CASSVDSQRQYF
TRBV4-1	TRBJ2-2	CASSQDGPHSNTGELFF
TRBV6-5	TRBJ1-1	CASSRQGNTEAFF
TRBV15	TRBJ2-1	CATSRAPAGGMNEQFF
TRBV10-3	TRBJ2-1	CAISDTLASSYNEQFF
TRBV6-4	TRBJ2-1	CASSDSSGGDHNEQFF
TRBV5-6	TRBJ1-5	CASSLGSLTGGVQPQHF
TRBV7-3	TRBJ2-3	CASSLAGFTDTQYF
TRBV7-8	TRBJ1-4	CASSLNRGANEKLFF
TRBV6-1	TRBJ1-2	CASSAWTGYGYTF
TRBV4-3	TRBJ2-7	CASSQVASGSYEQYF
TRBV7-2	TRBJ1-1	CASSLRQLEGTEAFF
TRBV5-6	TRBJ2-1	CASSFRGGGYNEQFF
TRBV7-8	TRBJ2-1	CASRPGRLAGHEQFF
TRBV19	TRBJ2-2	CASSHQGTGELFF